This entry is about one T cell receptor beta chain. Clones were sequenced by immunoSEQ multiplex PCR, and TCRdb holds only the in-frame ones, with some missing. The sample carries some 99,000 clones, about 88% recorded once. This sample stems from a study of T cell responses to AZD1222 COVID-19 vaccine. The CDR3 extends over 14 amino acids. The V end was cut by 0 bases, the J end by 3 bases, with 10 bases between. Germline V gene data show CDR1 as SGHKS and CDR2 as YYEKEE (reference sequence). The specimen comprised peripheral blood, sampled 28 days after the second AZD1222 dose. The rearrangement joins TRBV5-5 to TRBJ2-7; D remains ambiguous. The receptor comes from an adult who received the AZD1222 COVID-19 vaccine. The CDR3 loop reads CASSLVAKDYEQYF. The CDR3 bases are TGTGCCAGCAGCTTGGTGGCCAAGGACTACGAGCAGTACTTC.